This T cell receptor (beta chain) was profiled in a study of blood T cells in healthy people across ages. Regarding the study as a whole: Using unsorted PBMCs precluded a conclusive naive versus antigen-experienced comparison. The donors' CMV status was not determined, possibly confounding changes in expanded clonotypes.

Drawing of peripheral blood yielded 8.5 to 10 milliliters from each donor. Each sample had at least 7 million PBMCs isolated. Then a second PCR, running about 7 to 11 cycles, was carried out with a sample-barcoded 5' primer and a J-beta primer mix. TCRdb reprocessed the 5' RACE reads via MiXCR and lists one record per CDR3 protein. The sample has 790,000 or so distinct CDR3 sequences, around 50% seen once. The CDR3 has 20 residues. Turning to this clonotype: What it binds is unknown.

The clonotype originates from a man older than 75 in good health. Source material: blood. This rearrangement joins TRBV12-1 to TRBJ1-4; the DNA was not compared with TRBD1, the D call given in the table. TRBV12-1 is recorded as a pseudogene. The CDR3 nucleotides read TGTGCCAGCAGCCCGACACACGACAGGGCCGTAAGATGGTCCAATGAAAAACTGTTTTTT. As protein: CASSPTHDRAVRWSNEKLFF.